This record concerns one TCR beta chain sequence. The source of the sample is a study of shared clonotypes between healthy human individuals. Study background: The study enrolled a couple of women and a few men aged 18 to 49.

The protocol was immunoSEQ multiplex PCR, while the TCRdb copy is restricted to in-frame clones and leaves out a portion. The sample gives approximately 2.5 million clones, 90% to 95% of which show up once; over 0.12% is in the top ten. Every donor, a Caucasian adult, lived in Nashville, Tennessee. Germline CDR1 reads SEHNR; CDR2 reads FQNEAQ (reference sequence). The CDR3 extends over 15 amino acids. Trimming left V 0 bases short and J 1 base short, with 10 bases between. Sequencing was done on a sample of naive CD4+ T cells sorted from blood. Subset denoted: CD45RA+ positively selected. The source of this sequence is a man aged 18 to 30 in good health. The genes are TRBV7-9 and TRBJ2-7; a possible D gene is TRBD2 (6 bases). CDR3: CASSLASTSSYEQYF. CDR3 DNA: TGTGCCAGCAGCTTAGCCTCGACTAGTTCCTACGAGCAGTACTTC.